The TCR beta chain described here comes from a study of Graves' ophthalmopathy and Graves' hyperthyroidism. CDR3 size: 16 residues. J was trimmed by 3 bases and V by 6 bases; bases with no gene match: 8. CDR1 and CDR2 (germline): SNHLY, FYNNEI. RNA served as the template for amplifying TCR beta CDR3 regions. Following a first-round RT-PCR that used HTBI primers, a second-round multiplex PCR was carried out. TCRdb itself ran the multiplex PCR reads through MiXCR, one entry per CDR3 protein. The table has around 1,000,000 distinct CDR3 sequences, about 40% seen once. This clonotype was counted many times.

The gene calls are TRBV2 and TRBJ1-6; 7 nucleotides line up with TRBD1. The sample comprised peripheral blood or thyroid tissue (not recorded which). The source is an adult man with Graves' hyperthyroidism. CDR3 loop: CASRSDREHYNSPLHF. CDR3 sequence (DNA): TGTGCCAGCAGATCCGACAGGGAACACTATAATTCACCCCTCCACTTT.